This TCR beta chain originates from a study of cytomegalovirus exposure and HLA in healthy donors. Study-wide context: Among about 179 million T cells, an earlier analysis found roughly 110 million unique TCR beta sequences.

PCR involved 60 Vbeta and 13 Jbeta primers. The data were produced by immunoSEQ multiplex PCR, yet TCRdb's version contains in-frame clones alone and is incomplete. This table has about 120,000 clones, more than 65% appearing once. Findings and limits, study-wide: Immune exposure information available was restricted to CMV serostatus.

Nominally healthy donors were sampled, though unrecorded immune exposures were likely. This clone was seen a few times. Its cognate antigen is unknown. This receptor was obtained from a man aged 18 to 30 in good health and CMV-seropositive. The material sequenced was PBMCs.

The CDR3 protein is CASSPTGRNTIYF. The CDR3 region has the DNA TGTGCCAGCAGCCCGACAGGGAGAAACACCATATATTTT. J is TRBJ1-3 and V is TRBV7-3, with 7 bases that match TRBD1. V shed 5 bases, J shed 5 bases, and the junction held 3 bases outside the gene matches. Germline values: CDR1 SGHTA, CDR2 FQGTGA. This CDR3 is 13 amino acids long. Full variable domain (remainder filled in from reference TRBV7-3 and TRBJ1-3): GAGVSQTPSNKVTEKGKYVELRCDPISGHTALYWYRQSLGQGPEFLIYFQGTGAADDSGLPNDRFFAVRPEGSVSTLKIQRTERGDSAVYLCASSPTGRNTIYFGEGSWLTVV.